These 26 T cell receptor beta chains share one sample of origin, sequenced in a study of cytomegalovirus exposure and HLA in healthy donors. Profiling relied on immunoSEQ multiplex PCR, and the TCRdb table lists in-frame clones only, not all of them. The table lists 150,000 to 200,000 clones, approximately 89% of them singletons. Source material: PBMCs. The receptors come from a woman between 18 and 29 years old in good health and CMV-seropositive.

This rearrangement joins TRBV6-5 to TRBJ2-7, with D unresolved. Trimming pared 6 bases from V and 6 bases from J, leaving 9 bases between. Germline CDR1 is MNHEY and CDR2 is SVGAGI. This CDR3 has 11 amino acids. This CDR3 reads CASRLLSEQYF. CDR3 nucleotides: TGTGCCAGCAGATTACTTTCCGAGCAGTACTTC.

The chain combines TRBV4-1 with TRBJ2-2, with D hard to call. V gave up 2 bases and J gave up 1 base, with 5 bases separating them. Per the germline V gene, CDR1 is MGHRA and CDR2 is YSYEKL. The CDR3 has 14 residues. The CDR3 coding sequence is TGCGCCAGCAGCCAATCGGGGAACACCGGGGAGCTGTTTTTT. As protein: CASSQSGNTGELFF.

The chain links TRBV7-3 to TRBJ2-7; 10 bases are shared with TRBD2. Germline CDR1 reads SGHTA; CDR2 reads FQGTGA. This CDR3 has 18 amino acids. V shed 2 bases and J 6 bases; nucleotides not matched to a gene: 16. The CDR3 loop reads CASSLFGTSVSRGAEQYF. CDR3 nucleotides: TGTGCCAGCAGCTTATTTGGGACTAGCGTCTCCCGAGGAGCCGAGCAGTACTTC.

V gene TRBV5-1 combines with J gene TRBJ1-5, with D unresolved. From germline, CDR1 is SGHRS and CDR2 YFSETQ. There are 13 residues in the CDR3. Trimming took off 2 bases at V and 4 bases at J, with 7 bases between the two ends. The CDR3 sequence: CASSFTGNQPQHF. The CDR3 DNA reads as TGCGCCAGCAGCTTTACGGGAAATCAGCCCCAGCATTTT.

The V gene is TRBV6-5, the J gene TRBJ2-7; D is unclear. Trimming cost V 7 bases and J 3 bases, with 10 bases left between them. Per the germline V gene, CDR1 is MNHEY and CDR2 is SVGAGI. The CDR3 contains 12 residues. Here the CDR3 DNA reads TGTGCCAGCAAAAGCATGCTCTACGAGCAGTACTTC. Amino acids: CASKSMLYEQYF.

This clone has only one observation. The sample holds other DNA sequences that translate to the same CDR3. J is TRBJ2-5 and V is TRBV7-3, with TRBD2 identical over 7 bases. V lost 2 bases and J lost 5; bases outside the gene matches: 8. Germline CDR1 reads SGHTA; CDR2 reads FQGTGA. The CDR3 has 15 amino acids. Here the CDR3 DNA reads TGTGCCAGCAGCTTAGGTGGAGCGGGAAGGGAGACCCAGTACTTC. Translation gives CASSLGGAGRETQYF.

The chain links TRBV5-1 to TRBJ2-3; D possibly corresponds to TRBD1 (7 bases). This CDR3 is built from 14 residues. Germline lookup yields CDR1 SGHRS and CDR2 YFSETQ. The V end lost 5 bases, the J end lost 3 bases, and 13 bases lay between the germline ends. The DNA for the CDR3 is TGCGCCAGCAGGGGGGGACAGCCAACAGATACGCAGTATTTT. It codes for CASRGGQPTDTQYF.

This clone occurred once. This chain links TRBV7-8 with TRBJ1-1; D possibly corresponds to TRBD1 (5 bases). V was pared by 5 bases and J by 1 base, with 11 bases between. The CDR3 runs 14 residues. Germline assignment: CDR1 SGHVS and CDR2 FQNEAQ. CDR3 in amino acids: CASSRTSPNTEAFF. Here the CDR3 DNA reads TGTGCCAGCAGCCGGACAAGCCCGAACACTGAAGCTTTCTTT.

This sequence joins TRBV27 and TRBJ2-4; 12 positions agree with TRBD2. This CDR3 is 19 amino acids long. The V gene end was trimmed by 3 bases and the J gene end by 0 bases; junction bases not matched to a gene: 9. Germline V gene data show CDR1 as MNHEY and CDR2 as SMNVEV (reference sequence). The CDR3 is CASSLSGTSGSLAKNIQYF. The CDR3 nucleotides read TGTGCCAGCAGTTTGTCCGGGACTAGCGGGTCCTTAGCCAAAAACATTCAGTACTTC.

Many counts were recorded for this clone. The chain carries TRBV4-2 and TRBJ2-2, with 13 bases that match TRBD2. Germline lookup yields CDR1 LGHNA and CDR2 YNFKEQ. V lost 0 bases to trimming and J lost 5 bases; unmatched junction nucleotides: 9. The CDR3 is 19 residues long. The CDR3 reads CASSQELAGGPSGTGELFF. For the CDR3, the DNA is TGTGCCAGCAGCCAAGAACTAGCGGGAGGGCCGTCAGGGACCGGGGAGCTGTTTTTT.

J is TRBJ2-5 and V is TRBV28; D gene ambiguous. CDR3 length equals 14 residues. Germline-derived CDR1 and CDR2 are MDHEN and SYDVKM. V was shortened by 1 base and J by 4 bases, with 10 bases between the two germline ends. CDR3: CASSLLSLRETQYF. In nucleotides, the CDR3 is TGTGCCAGCAGTTTATTAAGCCTGCGAGAGACCCAGTACTTC.

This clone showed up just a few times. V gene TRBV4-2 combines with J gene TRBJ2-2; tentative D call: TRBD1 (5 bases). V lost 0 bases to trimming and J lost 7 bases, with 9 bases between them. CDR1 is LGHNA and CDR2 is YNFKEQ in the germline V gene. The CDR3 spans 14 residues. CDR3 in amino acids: CASSQEGRGGELFF. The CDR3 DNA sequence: TGTGCCAGCAGCCAAGAAGGAAGGGGCGGGGAGCTGTTTTTT.

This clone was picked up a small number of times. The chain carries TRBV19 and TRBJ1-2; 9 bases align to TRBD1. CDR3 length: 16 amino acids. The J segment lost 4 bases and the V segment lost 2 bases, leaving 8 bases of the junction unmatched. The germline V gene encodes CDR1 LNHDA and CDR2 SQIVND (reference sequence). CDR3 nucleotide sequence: TGTGCCAGTAGTATAAATCCACAGGGGGCGATCTATGGCTACACCTTC. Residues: CASSINPQGAIYGYTF.

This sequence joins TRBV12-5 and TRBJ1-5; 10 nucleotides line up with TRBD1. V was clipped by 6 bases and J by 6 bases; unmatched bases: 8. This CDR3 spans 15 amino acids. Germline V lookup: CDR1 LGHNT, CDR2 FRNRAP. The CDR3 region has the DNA TGTGCTAGTGGCCCCGGGACAGGGGAGAGTCAGCCCCAGCATTTT. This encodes CASGPGTGESQPQHF.

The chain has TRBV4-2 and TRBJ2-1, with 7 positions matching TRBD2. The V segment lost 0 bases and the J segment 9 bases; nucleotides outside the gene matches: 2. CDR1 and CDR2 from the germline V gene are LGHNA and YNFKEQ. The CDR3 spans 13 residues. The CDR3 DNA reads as TGTGCCAGCAGCCAAGATCGCGGGGGTGAGCAGTTCTTC. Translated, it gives CASSQDRGGEQFF.

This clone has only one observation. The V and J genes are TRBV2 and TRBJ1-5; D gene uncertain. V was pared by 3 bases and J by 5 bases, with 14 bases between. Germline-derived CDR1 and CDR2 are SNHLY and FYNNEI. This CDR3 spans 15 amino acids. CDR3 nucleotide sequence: TGTGCCAGCAGTGATGGCACGGAGTTGGATCAGCCCCAGCATTTT. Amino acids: CASSDGTELDQPQHF.

The CDR3 reads CASSLGAPGVNTIYF. The CDR3 nucleotides are TGTGCCAGCAGCTTAGGGGCCCCGGGGGTGAACACCATATATTTT. The chain uses TRBV7-3 and TRBJ1-3, with D possibly TRBD1 on 5 matching bases. Germline-derived CDR1 and CDR2 are SGHTA and FQGTGA. The V end was cut by 2 bases, the J end by 7 bases, with 15 bases between. CDR3 length: 15 amino acids.

As DNA, the CDR3 is TGTGCCAGCAGCTTAGCGCTCGGGGTGGCGAAGAACGAGCAGTACTTC. Encoded protein: CASSLALGVAKNEQYF. The V and J genes are TRBV7-6 and TRBJ2-7; maybe TRBD2 (5 bases). The CDR3 is 16 amino acids. V dropped 0 bases and J dropped 5 bases, with 17 bases sitting between them. CDR1 is SGHVS and CDR2 is FNYEAQ in the germline V gene.

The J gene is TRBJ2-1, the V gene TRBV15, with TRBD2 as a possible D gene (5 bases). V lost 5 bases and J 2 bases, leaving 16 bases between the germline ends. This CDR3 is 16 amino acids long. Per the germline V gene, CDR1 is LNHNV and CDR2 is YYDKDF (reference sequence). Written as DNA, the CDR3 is TGTGCCACCAGCCCGTCGATAGGAGCGGCCTACAATGAGCAGTTCTTC. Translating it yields CATSPSIGAAYNEQFF. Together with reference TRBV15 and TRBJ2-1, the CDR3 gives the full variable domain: DAMVIQNPRYQVTQFGKPVTLSCSQTLNHNVMYWYQQKSSQAPKLLFHYYDKDFNNEADTPDNFQSRRPNTSFCFLDIRSPGLGDTAMYLCATSPSIGAAYNEQFFGPGTRLTVL.

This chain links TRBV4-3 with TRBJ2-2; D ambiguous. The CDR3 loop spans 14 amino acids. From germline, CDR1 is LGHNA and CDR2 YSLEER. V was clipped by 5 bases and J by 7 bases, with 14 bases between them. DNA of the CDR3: TGCGCCAGCAGCTACAGCCTCCACGACGGGGAGCTGTTTTTT. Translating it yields CASSYSLHDGELFF.

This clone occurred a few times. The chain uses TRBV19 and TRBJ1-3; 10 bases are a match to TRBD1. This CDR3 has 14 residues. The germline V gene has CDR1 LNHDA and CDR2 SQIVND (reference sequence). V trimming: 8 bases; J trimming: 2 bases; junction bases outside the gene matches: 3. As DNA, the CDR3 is TGTGCCAGTGCCGGACAGGGGGCTGGAAACACCATATATTTT. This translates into CASAGQGAGNTIYF.

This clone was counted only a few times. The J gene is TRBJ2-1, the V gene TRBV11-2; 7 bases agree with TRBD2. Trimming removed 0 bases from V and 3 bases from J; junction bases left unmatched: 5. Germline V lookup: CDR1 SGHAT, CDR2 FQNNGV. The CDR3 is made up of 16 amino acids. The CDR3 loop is CASSLEERDDYNEQFF. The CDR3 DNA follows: TGTGCCAGCAGCTTAGAGGAGCGGGATGACTACAATGAGCAGTTCTTC.

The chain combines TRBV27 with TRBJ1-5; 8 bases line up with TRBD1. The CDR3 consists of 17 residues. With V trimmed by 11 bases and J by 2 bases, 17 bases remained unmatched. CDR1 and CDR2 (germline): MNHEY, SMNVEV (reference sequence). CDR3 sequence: CAGQRGQASEGNQPQHF. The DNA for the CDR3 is TGTGCCGGCCAGAGGGGACAGGCGTCTGAAGGCAATCAGCCCCAGCATTTT.

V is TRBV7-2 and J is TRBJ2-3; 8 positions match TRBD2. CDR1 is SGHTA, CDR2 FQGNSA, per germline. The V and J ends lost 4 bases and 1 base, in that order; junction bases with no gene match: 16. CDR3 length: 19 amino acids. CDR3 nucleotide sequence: TGTGCCAGCAGCTCGGAGGGTAGCGGGGTTTCTTTAGGCACAGATACGCAGTATTTT. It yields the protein CASSSEGSGVSLGTDTQYF.

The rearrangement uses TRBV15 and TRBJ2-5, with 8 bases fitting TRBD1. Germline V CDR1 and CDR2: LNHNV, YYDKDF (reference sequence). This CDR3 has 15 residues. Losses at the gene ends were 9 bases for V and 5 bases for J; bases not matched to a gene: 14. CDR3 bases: TGTGCCACGGGTTACCGGACAGGGAGAGGGGAGACCCAGTACTTC. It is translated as CATGYRTGRGETQYF. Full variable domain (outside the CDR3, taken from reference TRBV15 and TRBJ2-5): DAMVIQNPRYQVTQFGKPVTLSCSQTLNHNVMYWYQQKSSQAPKLLFHYYDKDFNNEADTPDNFQSRRPNTSFCFLDIRSPGLGDTAMYLCATGYRTGRGETQYFGPGTRLLVL.

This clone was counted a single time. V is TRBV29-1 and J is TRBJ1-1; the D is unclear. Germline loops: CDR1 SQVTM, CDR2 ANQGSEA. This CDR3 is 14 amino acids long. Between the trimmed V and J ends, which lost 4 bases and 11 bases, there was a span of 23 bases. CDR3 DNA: TGCAGCGTTGGAGTCGGGTGGCACGGCGAACCGGCTTTCTTT. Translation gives CSVGVGWHGEPAFF.